The 3 T cell receptor beta chains below come from one sample, sequenced in a study of T cells in Graves' hyperthyroidism and ophthalmopathy. RNA transcripts yielded amplified TCR beta CDR3 regions. Primed by the HTBI set, a first-round RT-PCR was run on the TCR CDR3. TCRdb passed the multiplex PCR reads through MiXCR, listing each CDR3 protein once. Of around 240,000 distinct CDR3 sequences in the sample, approximately 15% were seen once. Sequencing was performed on blood. All receptors come from a woman in her thirties or forties with Graves' hyperthyroidism that later progressed to Graves' ophthalmopathy.

This chain links TRBV28 with TRBJ2-2; D remains unclear. V lost 7 bases and J 6 bases, leaving 12 bases between the germline ends. Per the germline V gene, CDR1 is MDHEN and CDR2 is SYDVKM. This CDR3 comprises 13 residues. The CDR3 loop is CASIGVTPGELFF. In DNA, the CDR3 is TGTGCCAGCATCGGCGTCACCCCCGGGGAGCTGTTTTTT.

The table lists this clonotype with a few counts. DNA for the CDR3: TGCAGTGCCACCGGGACAGGGGTCTTTTTCGAGCAGTACTTC. Translated, it gives CSATGTGVFFEQYF. This chain connects TRBV20-1 to TRBJ2-7; 10 bases are shared with TRBD1. The CDR3 contains 14 residues. The junction had 11 bases not matched to a gene; V was cut back by 6 bases and J by 6 bases. The germline V gene encodes CDR1 DFQATT and CDR2 SNEGSKA (reference sequence).

This clonotype was observed at least ten times. The V gene is TRBV2, the J gene TRBJ2-5, with 8 bases identical to TRBD2. The trim removed 5 bases at V and 4 bases at J, leaving 9 bases unmatched. Germline V gene sequence: CDR1 SNHLY, CDR2 FYNNEI. CDR3 length equals 15 residues. The CDR3 sequence is CASSQSGSEIETQYF. The DNA for the CDR3 is TGTGCCAGCAGTCAAAGCGGGAGTGAAATAGAGACCCAGTACTTC.